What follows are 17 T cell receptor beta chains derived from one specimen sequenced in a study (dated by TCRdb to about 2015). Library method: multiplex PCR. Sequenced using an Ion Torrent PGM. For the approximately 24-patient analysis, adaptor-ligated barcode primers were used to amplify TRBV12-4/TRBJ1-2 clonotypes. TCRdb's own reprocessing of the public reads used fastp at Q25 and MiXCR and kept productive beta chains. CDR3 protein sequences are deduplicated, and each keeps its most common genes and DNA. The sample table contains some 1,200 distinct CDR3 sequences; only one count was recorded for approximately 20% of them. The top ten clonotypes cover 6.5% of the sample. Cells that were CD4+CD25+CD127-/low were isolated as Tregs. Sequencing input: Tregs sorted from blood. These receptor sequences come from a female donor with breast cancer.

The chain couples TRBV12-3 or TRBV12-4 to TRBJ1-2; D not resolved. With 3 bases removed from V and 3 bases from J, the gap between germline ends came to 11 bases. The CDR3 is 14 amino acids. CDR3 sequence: CASSFLNGDYGYTF. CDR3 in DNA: TGTGCCAGCAGTTTCCTGAACGGGGACTATGGCTACACCTTC.

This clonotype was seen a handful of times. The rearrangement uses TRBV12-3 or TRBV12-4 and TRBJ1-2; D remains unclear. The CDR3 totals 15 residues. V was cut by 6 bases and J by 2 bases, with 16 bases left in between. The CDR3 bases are TGTGCCAGCAGCCCTGGAGGAAACACCAACTATGGCTACACCTTC. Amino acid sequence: CASSPGGNTNYGYTF.

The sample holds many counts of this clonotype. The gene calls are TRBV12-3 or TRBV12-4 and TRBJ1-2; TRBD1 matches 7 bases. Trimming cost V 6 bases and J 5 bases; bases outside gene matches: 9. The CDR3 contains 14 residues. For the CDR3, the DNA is TGTGCCAGCAGGTCCGGGACAGTGGGGTATGGCTACACCTTC. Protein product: CASRSGTVGYGYTF.

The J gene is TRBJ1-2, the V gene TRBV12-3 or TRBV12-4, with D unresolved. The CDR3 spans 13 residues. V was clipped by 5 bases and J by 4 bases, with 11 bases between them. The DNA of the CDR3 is TGTGCCAGCAGTCTTGGGCGGGTCTATGGCTACACCTTC. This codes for CASSLGRVYGYTF.

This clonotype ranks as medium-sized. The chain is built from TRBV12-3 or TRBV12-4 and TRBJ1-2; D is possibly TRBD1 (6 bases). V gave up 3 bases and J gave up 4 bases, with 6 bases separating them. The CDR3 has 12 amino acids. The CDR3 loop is CASSLDSYGYTF. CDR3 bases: TGTGCCAGCAGTTTGGACAGCTATGGCTACACCTTC.

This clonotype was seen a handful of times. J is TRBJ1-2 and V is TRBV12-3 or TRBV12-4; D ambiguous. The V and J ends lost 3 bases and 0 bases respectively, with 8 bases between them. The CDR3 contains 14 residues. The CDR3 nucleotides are TGTGCCAGCAGTTTCAGGAGTCCTAACTATGGCTACACCTTC. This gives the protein CASSFRSPNYGYTF.

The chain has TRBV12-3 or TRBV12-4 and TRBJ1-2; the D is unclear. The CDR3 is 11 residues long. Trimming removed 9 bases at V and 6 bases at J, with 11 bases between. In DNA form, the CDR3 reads TGTGCCAGTAAGATTTGTGATGGCTACACCTTC. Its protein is CASKICDGYTF.

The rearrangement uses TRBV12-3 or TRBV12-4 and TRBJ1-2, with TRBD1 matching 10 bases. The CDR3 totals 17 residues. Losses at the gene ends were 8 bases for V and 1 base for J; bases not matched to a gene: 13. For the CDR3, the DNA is TGTGCCAGCGGGAAGTCAGGGACAGGGGCGATTAACTATGGCTACACCTTC. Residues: CASGKSGTGAINYGYTF.

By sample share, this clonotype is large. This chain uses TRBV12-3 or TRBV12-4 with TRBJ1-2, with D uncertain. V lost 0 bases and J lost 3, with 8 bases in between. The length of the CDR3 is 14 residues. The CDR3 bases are TGTGCCAGCAGTTTAGCTGGTGAATACTATGGCTACACCTTC. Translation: CASSLAGEYYGYTF.

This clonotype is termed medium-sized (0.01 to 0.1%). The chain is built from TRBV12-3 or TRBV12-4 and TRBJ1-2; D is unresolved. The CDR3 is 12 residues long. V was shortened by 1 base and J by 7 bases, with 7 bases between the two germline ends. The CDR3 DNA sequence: TGTGCCAGCAGTTTAGGAGGTCCTGGCTACACCTTC. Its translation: CASSLGGPGYTF.

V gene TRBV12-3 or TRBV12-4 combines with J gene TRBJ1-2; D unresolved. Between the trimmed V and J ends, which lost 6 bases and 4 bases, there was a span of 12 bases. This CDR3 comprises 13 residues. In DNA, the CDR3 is TGTGCCAGCAGAGGAACTGGTTTCTATGGCTACACCTTC. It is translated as CASRGTGFYGYTF.

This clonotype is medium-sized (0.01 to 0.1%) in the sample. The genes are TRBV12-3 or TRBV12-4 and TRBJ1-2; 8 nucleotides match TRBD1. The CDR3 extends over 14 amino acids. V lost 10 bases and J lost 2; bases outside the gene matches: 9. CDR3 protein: CATGTGDLNYGYTF. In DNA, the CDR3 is TGTGCCACCGGGACAGGAGATTTAAACTATGGCTACACCTTC.

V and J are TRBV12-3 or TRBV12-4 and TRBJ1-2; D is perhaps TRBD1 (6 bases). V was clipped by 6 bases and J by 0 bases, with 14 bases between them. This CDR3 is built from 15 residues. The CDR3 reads CASSLAGTSNYGYTF. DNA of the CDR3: TGTGCCAGCAGCCTCGCGGGGACATCTAACTATGGCTACACCTTC.

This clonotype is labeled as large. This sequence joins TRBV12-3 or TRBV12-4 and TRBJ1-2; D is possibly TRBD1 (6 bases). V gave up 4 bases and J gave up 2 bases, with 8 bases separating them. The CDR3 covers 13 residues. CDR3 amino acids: CASSYTGNYGYTF. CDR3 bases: TGTGCCAGCAGTTATACAGGGAACTATGGCTACACCTTC.

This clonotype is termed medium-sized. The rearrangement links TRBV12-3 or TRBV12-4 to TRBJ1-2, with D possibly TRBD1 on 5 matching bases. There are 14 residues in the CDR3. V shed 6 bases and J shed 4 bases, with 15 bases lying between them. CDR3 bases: TGTGCCAGCAGCCGGGACGTCTCTGCCTATGGCTACACCTTC. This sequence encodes CASSRDVSAYGYTF.

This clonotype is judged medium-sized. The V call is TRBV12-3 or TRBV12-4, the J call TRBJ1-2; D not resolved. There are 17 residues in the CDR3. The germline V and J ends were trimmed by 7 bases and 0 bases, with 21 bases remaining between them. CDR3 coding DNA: TGTGCCAGCACCCTCCCGACGACGTGGGCCGCTAACTATGGCTACACCTTC. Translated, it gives CASTLPTTWAANYGYTF.

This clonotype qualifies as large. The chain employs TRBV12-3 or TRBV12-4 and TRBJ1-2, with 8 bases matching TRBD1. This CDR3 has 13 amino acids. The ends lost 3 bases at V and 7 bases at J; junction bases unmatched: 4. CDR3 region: CASSFRTGSGYTF. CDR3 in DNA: TGTGCCAGCAGTTTTCGGACAGGGAGTGGCTACACCTTC.